This T cell receptor beta chain comes out of a study of Ad26.COV2.S vaccination and SARS-CoV-2 variants. In the case of this clone: Its cognate antigen is unknown.

Specified treatment: 15 to 20 received Ad26.COV2.S at low or high dose, single or two shots; a few received placebo; per-sample allocation not given. The study sampled participants on day 63 after the first vaccine or placebo injection. The study used a vaccine consisting of an Ad26 vector that expressed Wuhan-strain SARS-CoV-2 spike. Profiled with immunoSEQ multiplex PCR; TCRdb holds only in-frame clones, not every one. This table has roughly 390,000 clones, approximately 90% appearing once. Study-level points and caveats: Spike-specific responses of CD8+ and CD4+ T cells were reported to display substantial breadth after vaccination. Total T cell responses, in the TCR breadth and depth analyses, may have been underestimated.

Per the germline V gene, CDR1 is SGHRS and CDR2 is YFSETQ. Trimming shortened V by 4 bases and J by 0 bases, and 8 bases separated the two germline ends. The CDR3 contains 14 residues. The input for sequencing was peripheral blood, taken in a trial of Ad26.COV2.S vaccine versus placebo. The chain carries TRBV5-1 and TRBJ1-3; no firm D call. The sequence was obtained from a person between 18 and 59 years old who received the Ad26.COV2.S COVID-19 vaccine or a placebo. Written as DNA, the CDR3 is TGCGCCAGCAGCCCGGACGGCTCTGGAAACACCATATATTTT. Amino acids: CASSPDGSGNTIYF.